A single sample gave rise to the 23 T cell receptor beta chains below, sequenced in a study of T cells in Graves' hyperthyroidism and ophthalmopathy. TCR beta CDR3 region amplification was performed from RNA transcripts. Primed by the HTBI set, a first-round RT-PCR was run on the TCR CDR3. In TCRdb, the multiplex PCR reads were re-called with MiXCR into one record per CDR3 protein. The sample lists fewer than 750,000 distinct CDR3 sequences; about 14% were seen once. The sequencing sample was made of blood. The origin of the receptors is a woman in her fifties or sixties with Graves' ophthalmopathy.

This chain connects TRBV6-1 to TRBJ2-3; 7 bases map to TRBD2. The junction had 9 bases not matched to a gene; V was cut back by 2 bases and J by 4 bases. Germline V CDR1 and CDR2: MNHNS, SASEGT. This CDR3 has 16 residues. CDR3 nucleotide sequence: TGTGCCAGCAGTGAATGGGGCGGGAGAAAGTCAGATACGCAGTATTTT. It codes for CASSEWGGRKSDTQYF.

This clonotype was observed many times. The V and J genes are TRBV6-5 and TRBJ1-1, with TRBD1 as a possible D gene (5 bases). Germline V lookup: CDR1 MNHEY, CDR2 SVGAGI. The CDR3 extends over 16 amino acids. Trimming left V 2 bases short and J 4 bases short, with 17 bases between. CDR3 amino acids: CASSYLAGVVGTEAFF. CDR3 sequence (DNA): TGTGCCAGCAGTTACCTCGCGGGGGTCGTAGGCACTGAAGCTTTCTTT.

This clonotype was seen at least ten times. One end of the junction does not line up with germline, which may come from a read error. The chain couples TRBV20-1 to TRBJ2-1, with 10 bases aligning to TRBD2. Germline V gene sequence: CDR1 DFQATT, CDR2 SNEGSKA (reference sequence). This CDR3 contains 13 residues. The CDR3 nucleotides are TGCAGTACTAGCGGGATCTCCTACAATGAGCAGTTCTTC. This encodes CSTSGISYNEQFF.

A few counts support this clonotype. The CDR3 bases are TGCGCCAGCAGCCAAGATCCAGGGACAGGGAACTATGGCTACACCTTC. Translated: CASSQDPGTGNYGYTF. V and J are TRBV4-1 and TRBJ1-2; the match to TRBD1 covers 9 bases. CDR3 length: 16 amino acids. Germline lookup yields CDR1 MGHRA and CDR2 YSYEKL. V lost 0 bases, J lost 2 bases, and 4 bases stayed unmatched.

This clonotype was counted at least ten times. This rearrangement joins TRBV7-3 to TRBJ1-4; D is ambiguous. Trimming removed 5 bases at V and 3 bases at J, with 7 bases between. The CDR3 has 13 residues. Germline assignment: CDR1 SGHTA and CDR2 FQGTGA. The CDR3: CASSRRSNEKLFF. The CDR3 region has the DNA TGTGCCAGCAGCAGGAGATCTAATGAAAAACTGTTTTTT.

The chain has TRBV19 and TRBJ2-3; TRBD2 matches 13 bases. Germline V gives CDR1 LNHDA, CDR2 SQIVND (reference sequence). The CDR3 loop spans 13 amino acids. The V segment lost 9 bases and the J segment 6 bases; nucleotides outside the gene matches: 3. In DNA, the CDR3 is TGTGCCAGCGGACTAGCGGGAGATGATACGCAGTATTTT. It yields the protein CASGLAGDDTQYF.

The chain is built from TRBV19 and TRBJ2-7; D gene unclear. V shed 5 bases and J shed 2 bases, with 10 bases lying between them. CDR1 is LNHDA and CDR2 is SQIVND in the germline V gene (reference sequence). CDR3 length equals 13 residues. The DNA of the CDR3 is TGTGCCAGTAGTTTGACTCCTACCTACGAGCAGTACTTC. As protein: CASSLTPTYEQYF.

The V gene is TRBV6-5, the J gene TRBJ2-7; 16 bases fit TRBD2. The V segment lost 2 bases and the J segment 2 bases; nucleotides outside the gene matches: 6. The length of the CDR3 is 18 residues. CDR1 is MNHEY and CDR2 is SVGAGI in the germline V gene. CDR3 in amino acids: CASSYLGLAGGPPYEQYF. The DNA for the CDR3 is TGTGCCAGCAGTTACCTGGGACTAGCGGGAGGGCCCCCCTACGAGCAGTACTTC.

This clonotype has a handful of counts. The chain recombines TRBV19 with TRBJ2-1; TRBD2 matches at 10 bases. CDR3 length: 15 residues. V shed 4 bases, J shed 8 bases, and the junction held 8 bases outside the gene matches. Germline CDR1 is LNHDA and CDR2 is SQIVND (reference sequence). For the CDR3, the DNA is TGTGCCAGTAGTAAGCGGTCTAGCGGGAGTCATGAGCAGTTCTTC. It codes for CASSKRSSGSHEQFF.

A few counts support this clonotype. The rearrangement uses TRBV4-2 and TRBJ2-3; possible D gene TRBD2, 6 bases. The CDR3 runs to 18 residues. Germline V gene lookup returns CDR1 LGHNA and CDR2 YNFKEQ. The V and J ends lost 0 bases and 2 bases respectively, with 18 bases between them. CDR3 nucleotide sequence: TGTGCCAGCAGCCAAGATTGGAGTAGCGGAGCCACCACAGATACGCAGTATTTT. This encodes CASSQDWSSGATTDTQYF.

V and J are TRBV9 and TRBJ2-5; 13 nucleotides align to TRBD2. The CDR3 totals 16 residues. Per germline, CDR1 SGDLS and CDR2 YYNGEE. Trimming removed 2 bases from V and 5 bases from J; junction bases left unmatched: 6. The CDR3 DNA reads as TGTGCCAGCAGCGTCTCCGGGACTAGCGGGATCGAGACCCAGTACTTC. Protein product: CASSVSGTSGIETQYF.

This clonotype showed up many times. CDR3 sequence: CASSLPNDRGGWYTEAFF. For the CDR3, the DNA is TGTGCCAGCAGCTTGCCGAATGACAGGGGCGGATGGTATACTGAAGCTTTCTTT. J is TRBJ1-1 and V is TRBV5-6, with 8 bases matching TRBD1. Unmatched junction bases numbered 16, after V lost 1 base and J lost 5 bases. Germline CDR1 reads SGHDT; CDR2 reads YYEEEE. This CDR3 spans 18 amino acids. Combining the CDR3 with reference TRBV5-6 and TRBJ1-1 gives the whole variable domain DAGVTQSPTHLIKTRGQQVTLRCSPKSGHDTVSWYQQALGQGPQFIFQYYEEEERQRGNFPDRFSGHQFPNYSSELNVNALLLGDSALYLCASSLPNDRGGWYTEAFFGQGTRLTVV.

This clonotype was seen a handful of times. The V and J genes are TRBV5-1 and TRBJ2-1; D possibly matches TRBD1 or TRBD2 (7 bases each). The V gene's germline CDR1 is SGHRS and CDR2 YFSETQ. The length of the CDR3 is 15 residues. V gave up 1 base and J gave up 8 bases, with 16 bases separating them. CDR3 sequence reads: CASSLWLGGGYEQFF. In DNA form, the CDR3 reads TGCGCCAGCAGCTTGTGGTTGGGAGGGGGCTATGAGCAGTTCTTC.

This clonotype was counted ten times or more. The chain recombines TRBV5-1 with TRBJ2-7; 7 bases align to TRBD2. The J segment lost 4 bases and the V segment lost 4 bases, leaving 8 bases of the junction unmatched. CDR1 is SGHRS and CDR2 is YFSETQ in the germline V gene. This CDR3 spans 14 amino acids. CDR3 nucleotides: TGCGCCAGCAGCGGCGGGACGGGAGGATACGAGCAGTACTTC. As protein: CASSGGTGGYEQYF.

This clonotype has ten or more counts. The chain has TRBV6-2 or TRBV6-3 and TRBJ2-4, with a weak D call TRBD1 (6 bases). This CDR3 has 17 amino acids. Germline V lookup: CDR1 MNHEY, CDR2 SVGEGT. With 5 bases removed from V and 6 bases from J, the gap between germline ends came to 23 bases. CDR3 loop: CASSGTDRFEGRNIQYF. The CDR3 nucleotides are TGTGCCAGCAGTGGGACCGACAGGTTCGAAGGGAGAAACATTCAGTACTTC.

This clonotype was recorded at least ten times. This chain joins TRBV5-1 and TRBJ2-1; D is perhaps TRBD2 (5 bases). The V end lost 0 bases, the J end lost 7 bases, and 8 bases lay between the germline ends. The CDR3 runs 13 residues. The germline gives CDR1 SGHRS, CDR2 YFSETQ. For the CDR3, the DNA is TGCGCCAGCAGCTTGGCCTGGGAGAATGAGCAGTTCTTC. Protein product: CASSLAWENEQFF.

This clonotype came up many times. The chain has TRBV7-9 and TRBJ2-7, with TRBD1 matching over 8 bases. The CDR3 covers 14 residues. The trim removed 1 base at V and 6 bases at J, leaving 5 bases unmatched. CDR1 is SEHNR and CDR2 is FQNEAQ in the germline V gene (reference sequence). This CDR3 reads CASSLDQGAFEQYF. CDR3 nucleotide sequence: TGTGCCAGCAGCTTAGACCAGGGGGCATTCGAGCAGTACTTC.

This clonotype has at least ten counts. CDR3 residues: CASSSRTSGSTYEQYF. CDR3 coding DNA: TGTGCCAGCAGCTCGAGGACTAGCGGGTCCACCTACGAGCAGTACTTC. This chain links TRBV7-9 with TRBJ2-7; 11 positions match TRBD2. The trim removed 4 bases at V and 2 bases at J, leaving 7 bases unmatched. This CDR3 contains 16 residues. Germline V gives CDR1 SEHNR, CDR2 FQNEAQ (reference sequence).

This clonotype was seen many times. This chain links TRBV28 with TRBJ2-5, with 9 positions matching TRBD2. V trimming: 6 bases; J trimming: 5 bases; junction bases outside the gene matches: 4. Germline assignment: CDR1 MDHEN and CDR2 SYDVKM. CDR3 length: 13 residues. The CDR3 spells CASRPGTSETQYF. CDR3 nucleotide sequence: TGTGCCAGCAGACCTGGGACTAGCGAGACCCAGTACTTC. Filled out from reference TRBV28 and TRBJ2-5, the complete variable domain reads DVKVTQSSRYLVKRTGEKVFLECVQDMDHENMFWYRQDPGLGLRLIYFSYDVKMKEKGDIPEGYSVSREKKERFSLILESASTNQTSMYLCASRPGTSETQYFGPGTRLLVL.

The chain employs TRBV7-6 and TRBJ2-7; 7 bases fit TRBD1. The CDR3 contains 15 residues. After removal of 0 bases from V and 2 bases from J, the junction contained 4 bases not matched to a gene. In germline, CDR1 is SGHVS, CDR2 FNYEAQ. CDR3 in DNA: TGTGCCAGCAGCTTAGCGACAGGGAATACCTACGAGCAGTACTTC. Translation: CASSLATGNTYEQYF. The whole variable domain, filled in from reference TRBV7-6 and TRBJ2-7, reads GAGVSQSPRYKVTKRGQDVALRCDPISGHVSLYWYRQALGQGPEFLTYFNYEAQQDKSGLPNDRFSAERPEGSISTLTIQRTEQRDSAMYRCASSLATGNTYEQYFGPGTRLTVT.

This clonotype was detected a few times. The chain carries TRBV19 and TRBJ2-7, with D unclear. This CDR3 region has 12 residues. The germline gives CDR1 LNHDA, CDR2 SQIVND (reference sequence). V dropped 5 bases and J dropped 1 base, with 6 bases sitting between them. The CDR3 DNA reads as TGTGCCAGTAGTGCGGCATCCTACGAGCAGTACTTC. Amino acid sequence: CASSAASYEQYF.

This clonotype showed up many times. The chain joins TRBV2 to TRBJ2-3, with TRBD2 matching over 11 bases. The CDR3 contains 17 residues. V lost 6 bases to trimming and J lost 2 bases; unmatched junction nucleotides: 10. Per the germline V gene, CDR1 is SNHLY and CDR2 is FYNNEI. The CDR3 DNA reads as TGTGCCAGCAGCTATCCAATAGCGGGAGGGCCCACAGATACGCAGTATTTT. Translating gives CASSYPIAGGPTDTQYF.

This clonotype was observed many times. The chain joins TRBV28 to TRBJ2-7; TRBD2 aligns across 8 bases. CDR1 is MDHEN and CDR2 is SYDVKM in the germline V gene. V trimming: 3 bases; J trimming: 2 bases; junction bases outside the gene matches: 9. The CDR3 sequence is 16 residues long. The chain's CDR3 is CASSFRTSGGPYEQYF. The CDR3 coding sequence is TGTGCCAGCAGTTTCCGAACTAGCGGCGGCCCCTACGAGCAGTACTTC.